These T cell receptor beta chains were read from a single sample in a study of T cells after yellow fever vaccination. TCRdb ran MiXCR on the 5' RACE reads and lists one entry per CDR3 protein. The sample holds about 430,000 distinct CDR3 sequences, 15% to 20% seen once. The material was PBMCs, obtained before the yellow fever booster vaccination. The receptor source for this set is a man aged 18 to 35 who received the YFV17D yellow fever vaccine. Each CDR3 is given with its conserved first and last residue.

j_gene: TRBJ1-5
v_gene: TRBV12-3/TRBV12-4
CDR3aa: CASSSSRGDGPQHF

j_gene: TRBJ2-3
v_gene: TRBV7-9
CDR3aa: CASRRADTDTQYF

j_gene: TRBJ2-5
v_gene: TRBV20-1
CDR3aa: CSASPPASETQYF

j_gene: TRBJ1-6
v_gene: TRBV20-1
CDR3aa: CSAPPPTGPINSPLHF

j_gene: TRBJ2-5
v_gene: TRBV7-2
CDR3aa: CASSPAKGRETQYF

j_gene: TRBJ1-1
v_gene: TRBV9
CDR3aa: CASSPDGLNTEAFF

j_gene: TRBJ1-1
v_gene: TRBV24-1
CDR3aa: CATGLSGGATEAFF

j_gene: TRBJ2-1
v_gene: TRBV5-6
CDR3aa: CASSLGRVIEQFF

j_gene: TRBJ2-1
v_gene: TRBV3-1
CDR3aa: CASSPPGTGGYNEQFF

j_gene: TRBJ2-6
v_gene: TRBV5-1
CDR3aa: CASSRGTGANVLTF

j_gene: TRBJ1-1
v_gene: TRBV7-3
CDR3aa: CASSLYRDTEAFF

j_gene: TRBJ1-2
v_gene: TRBV5-6
CDR3aa: CASSSVPGYGYTF

j_gene: TRBJ1-2
v_gene: TRBV5-1
CDR3aa: CATQDGYGYTF

j_gene: TRBJ1-1
v_gene: TRBV29-1
CDR3aa: CSVLQNTEAFF

j_gene: TRBJ2-6
v_gene: TRBV7-3
CDR3aa: CASRSETGANVLTF

j_gene: TRBJ1-1
v_gene: TRBV5-6
CDR3aa: CASSLVLGGKAFF

j_gene: TRBJ2-5
v_gene: TRBV7-3
CDR3aa: CASSPGVVAEGTQYF

j_gene: TRBJ2-1
v_gene: TRBV29-1
CDR3aa: CSVTTGLSYNEQFF

j_gene: TRBJ1-1
v_gene: TRBV5-1
CDR3aa: CASSLAGDFEAFF

j_gene: TRBJ2-2
v_gene: TRBV5-1
CDR3aa: CASRLGTRSRELFF

j_gene: TRBJ2-3
v_gene: TRBV6-5
CDR3aa: CASSLPGSDTQYF

j_gene: TRBJ1-5
v_gene: TRBV7-2
CDR3aa: CASTPGEGSNQPQHF

j_gene: TRBJ1-5
v_gene: TRBV12-3/TRBV12-4
CDR3aa: CASSLGGEGQPQHF

j_gene: TRBJ1-3
v_gene: TRBV5-1
CDR3aa: CASSLGSEGNTIYF

j_gene: TRBJ1-4
v_gene: TRBV7-9
CDR3aa: CASSLAGSAEKLFF

j_gene: TRBJ2-7
v_gene: TRBV4-1
CDR3aa: CASSYEQYF

j_gene: TRBJ2-7
v_gene: TRBV7-6
CDR3aa: CASSRNRAYYEQYF

j_gene: TRBJ1-2
v_gene: TRBV12-3/TRBV12-4
CDR3aa: CASSFSAARGYTF

j_gene: TRBJ1-6
v_gene: TRBV4-1
CDR3aa: CASSHGIISNSPLHF

j_gene: TRBJ1-1
v_gene: TRBV10-3
CDR3aa: CAISDIEDTEAFF

j_gene: TRBJ2-2
v_gene: TRBV12-3/TRBV12-4
CDR3aa: CASSSGPNTGELFF

j_gene: TRBJ1-2
v_gene: TRBV20-1
CDR3aa: CSAEVWEDNYGYTF

j_gene: TRBJ2-1
v_gene: TRBV4-1
CDR3aa: CASSRKYSGTGPLNEQFF

j_gene: TRBJ1-6
v_gene: TRBV5-6
CDR3aa: CASSLYSSQSPLRF

j_gene: TRBJ2-3
v_gene: TRBV12-3/TRBV12-4
CDR3aa: CASSHSTDGTDTQYF

j_gene: TRBJ1-2
v_gene: TRBV7-2
CDR3aa: CASSVLGGDYGYTF

j_gene: TRBJ2-2
v_gene: TRBV9
CDR3aa: CASGRDPTGELFF

j_gene: TRBJ1-6
v_gene: TRBV20-1
CDR3aa: CSARVGGDDSPLHF

j_gene: TRBJ1-1
v_gene: TRBV5-1
CDR3aa: CASAVSMNTEAFF

j_gene: TRBJ1-5
v_gene: TRBV30
CDR3aa: CAWSVENSNQPQHF

j_gene: TRBJ1-6
v_gene: TRBV6-5
CDR3aa: CASSYSNLPGLRNSPLHF

j_gene: TRBJ2-3
v_gene: TRBV4-3
CDR3aa: CASSQDRGMTDTQYF

j_gene: TRBJ2-1
v_gene: TRBV10-3
CDR3aa: CAISEGLGLAKAEQFF

j_gene: TRBJ2-2
v_gene: TRBV2
CDR3aa: CASSDTGSTGELFF

j_gene: TRBJ1-6
v_gene: TRBV2
CDR3aa: CASRPEDTGPPLHF

j_gene: TRBJ1-3
v_gene: TRBV20-1
CDR3aa: CSAGPGGPSSGNTIYF

j_gene: TRBJ1-6
v_gene: TRBV4-1
CDR3aa: CASSQEGQLYSPLHF

j_gene: TRBJ2-5
v_gene: TRBV12-3/TRBV12-4
CDR3aa: CASSSGVPKETQYF

j_gene: TRBJ2-3
v_gene: TRBV5-1
CDR3aa: CASSQQQGWSDTQYF

j_gene: TRBJ2-1
v_gene: TRBV5-4
CDR3aa: CASRPLAGGLYNEQFF

j_gene: TRBJ2-2
v_gene: TRBV6-6
CDR3aa: CASSREMTGPNTGELFF